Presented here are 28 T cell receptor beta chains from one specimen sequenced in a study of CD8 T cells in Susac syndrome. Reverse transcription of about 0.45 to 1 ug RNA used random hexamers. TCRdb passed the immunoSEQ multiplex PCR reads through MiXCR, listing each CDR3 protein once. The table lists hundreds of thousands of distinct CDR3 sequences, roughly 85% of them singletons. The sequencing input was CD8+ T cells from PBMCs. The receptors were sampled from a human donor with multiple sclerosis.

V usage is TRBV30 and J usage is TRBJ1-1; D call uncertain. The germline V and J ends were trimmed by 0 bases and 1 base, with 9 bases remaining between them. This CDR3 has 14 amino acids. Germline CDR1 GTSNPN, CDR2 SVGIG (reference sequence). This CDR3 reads CAWSVLGKNTEAFF. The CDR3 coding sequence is TGTGCCTGGAGTGTACTAGGGAAGAACACTGAAGCTTTCTTT.

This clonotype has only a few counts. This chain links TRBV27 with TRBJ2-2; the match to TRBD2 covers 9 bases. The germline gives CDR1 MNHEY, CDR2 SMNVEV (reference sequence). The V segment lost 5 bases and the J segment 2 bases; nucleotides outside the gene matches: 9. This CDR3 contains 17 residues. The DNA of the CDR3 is TGTGCCAGCAGTCGCCGAGCGGGACTAGCTAACACCGGGGAGCTGTTTTTT. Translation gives CASSRRAGLANTGELFF.

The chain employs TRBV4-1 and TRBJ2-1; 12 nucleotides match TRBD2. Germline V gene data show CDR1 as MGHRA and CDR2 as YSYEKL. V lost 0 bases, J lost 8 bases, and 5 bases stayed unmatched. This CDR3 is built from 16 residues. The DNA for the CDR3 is TGCGCCAGCAGCCAAGATCCTAGCGGGAGGGACGATGAGCAGTTCTTC. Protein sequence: CASSQDPSGRDDEQFF.

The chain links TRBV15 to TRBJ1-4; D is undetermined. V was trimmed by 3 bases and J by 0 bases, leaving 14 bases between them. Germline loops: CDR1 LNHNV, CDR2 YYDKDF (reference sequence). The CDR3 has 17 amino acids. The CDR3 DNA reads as TGTGCCACCAGCAGTTCGCCAGGAAGAACAACTAATGAAAAACTGTTTTTT. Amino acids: CATSSSPGRTTNEKLFF. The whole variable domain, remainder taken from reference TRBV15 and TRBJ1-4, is DAMVIQNPRYQVTQFGKPVTLSCSQTLNHNVMYWYQQKSSQAPKLLFHYYDKDFNNEADTPDNFQSRRPNTSFCFLDIRSPGLGDTAMYLCATSSSPGRTTNEKLFFGSGTQLSVL.

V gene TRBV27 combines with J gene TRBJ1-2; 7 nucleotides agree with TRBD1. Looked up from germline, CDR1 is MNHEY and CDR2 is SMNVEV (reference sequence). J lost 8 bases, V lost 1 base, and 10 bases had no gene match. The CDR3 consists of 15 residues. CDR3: CASSLLPDRAAGYTF. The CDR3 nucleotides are TGTGCCAGCAGTTTATTGCCCGACAGGGCGGCGGGCTACACCTTC.

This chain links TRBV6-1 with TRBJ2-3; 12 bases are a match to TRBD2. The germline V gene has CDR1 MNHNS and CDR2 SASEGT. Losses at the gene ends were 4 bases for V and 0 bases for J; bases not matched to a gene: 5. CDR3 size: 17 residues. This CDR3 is CASSGLAGAASTDTQYF. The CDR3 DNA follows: TGTGCCAGCAGTGGACTAGCGGGGGCGGCTAGCACAGATACGCAGTATTTT.

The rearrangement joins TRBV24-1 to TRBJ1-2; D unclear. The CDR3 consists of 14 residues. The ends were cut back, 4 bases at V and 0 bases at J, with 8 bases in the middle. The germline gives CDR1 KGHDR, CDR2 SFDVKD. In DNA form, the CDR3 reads TGTGCCACCAGTGAGGGCGGACCTAACTATGGCTACACCTTC. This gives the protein CATSEGGPNYGYTF.

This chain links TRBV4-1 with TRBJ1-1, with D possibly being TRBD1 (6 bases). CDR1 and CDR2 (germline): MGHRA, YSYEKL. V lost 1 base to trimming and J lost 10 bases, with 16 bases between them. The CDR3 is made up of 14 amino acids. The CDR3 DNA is TGCGCCAGCAGCCAAGCCCGGGCAGGGGATATAGCTTTCTTT. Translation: CASSQARAGDIAFF.

CDR3 DNA sequence: TGTGCCAGCAGTTTTTATCCTAGCGGGAGCCCTCGGGATGAGCAGTTCTTC. Amino acids: CASSFYPSGSPRDEQFF. This rearrangement joins TRBV12-3 or TRBV12-4 to TRBJ2-1, with TRBD2 identical over 10 bases. V shed 3 bases and J 8 bases; nucleotides not matched to a gene: 13. CDR3 length: 17 residues.

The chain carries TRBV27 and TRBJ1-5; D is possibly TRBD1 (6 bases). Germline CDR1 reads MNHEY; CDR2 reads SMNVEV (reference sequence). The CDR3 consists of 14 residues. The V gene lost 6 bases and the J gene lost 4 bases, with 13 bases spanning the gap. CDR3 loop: CASSTGTKNQPQHF. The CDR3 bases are TGTGCCAGCAGCACCGGGACAAAAAATCAGCCCCAGCATTTT.

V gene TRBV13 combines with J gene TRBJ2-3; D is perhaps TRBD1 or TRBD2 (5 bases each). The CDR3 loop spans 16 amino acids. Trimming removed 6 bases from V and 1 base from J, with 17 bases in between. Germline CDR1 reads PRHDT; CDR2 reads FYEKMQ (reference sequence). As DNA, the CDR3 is TGTGCCAGCAGTCCCCGAGGGACCAAAGGCACAGATACGCAGTATTTT. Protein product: CASSPRGTKGTDTQYF.

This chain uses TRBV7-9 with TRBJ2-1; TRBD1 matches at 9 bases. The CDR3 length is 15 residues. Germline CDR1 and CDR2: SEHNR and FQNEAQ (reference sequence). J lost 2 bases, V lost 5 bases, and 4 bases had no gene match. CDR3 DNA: TGTGCCAGCAGCCCCACAGGGGGCGCCTACAATGAGCAGTTCTTC. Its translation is CASSPTGGAYNEQFF.

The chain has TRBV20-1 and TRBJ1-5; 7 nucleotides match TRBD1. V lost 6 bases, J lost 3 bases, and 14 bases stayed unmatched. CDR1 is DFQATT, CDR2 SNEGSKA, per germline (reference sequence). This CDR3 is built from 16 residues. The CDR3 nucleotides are TGCAGTGCGACGACAGGGATAAGGGGCGTCAATCAGCCCCAGCATTTT. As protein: CSATTGIRGVNQPQHF.

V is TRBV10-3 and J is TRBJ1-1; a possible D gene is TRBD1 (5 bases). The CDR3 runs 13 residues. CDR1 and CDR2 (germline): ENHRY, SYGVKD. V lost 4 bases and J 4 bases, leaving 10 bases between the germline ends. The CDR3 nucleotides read TGTGCCATCAGTGGAGGGGCCGGCACTGAAGCTTTCTTT. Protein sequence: CAISGGAGTEAFF.

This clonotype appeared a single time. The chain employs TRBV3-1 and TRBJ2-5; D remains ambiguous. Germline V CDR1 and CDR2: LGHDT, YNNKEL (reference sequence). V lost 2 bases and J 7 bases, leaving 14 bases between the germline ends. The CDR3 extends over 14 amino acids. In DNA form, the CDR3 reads TGTGCCAGCAGCCAACGGCAGTCTGAAGGGACCCAGTACTTC. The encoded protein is CASSQRQSEGTQYF.

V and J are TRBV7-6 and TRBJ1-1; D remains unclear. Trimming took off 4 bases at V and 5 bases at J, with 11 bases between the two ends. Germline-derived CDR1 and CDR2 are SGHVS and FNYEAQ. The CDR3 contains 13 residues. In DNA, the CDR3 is TGTGCCAGCAGCTCTGGTGCCCTGACTGAAGCTTTCTTT. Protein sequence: CASSSGALTEAFF.

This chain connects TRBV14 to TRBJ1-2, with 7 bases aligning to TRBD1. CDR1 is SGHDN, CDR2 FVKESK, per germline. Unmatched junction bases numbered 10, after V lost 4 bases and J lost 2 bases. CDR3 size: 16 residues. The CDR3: CASSPLGQDLNYGYTF. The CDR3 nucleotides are TGTGCCAGCAGCCCACTAGGACAGGACTTGAACTATGGCTACACCTTC. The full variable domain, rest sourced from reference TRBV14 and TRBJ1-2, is EAGVTQFPSHSVIEKGQTVTLRCDPISGHDNLYWYRRVMGKEIKFLLHFVKESKQDESGMPNNRFLAERTGGTYSTLKVQPAELEDSGVYFCASSPLGQDLNYGYTFGSGTRLTVV.

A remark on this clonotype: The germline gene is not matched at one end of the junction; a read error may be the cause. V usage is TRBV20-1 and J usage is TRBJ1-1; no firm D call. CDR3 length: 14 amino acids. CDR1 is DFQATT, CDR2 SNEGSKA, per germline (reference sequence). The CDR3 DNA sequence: TGCAGTGCTAGAGACCCGGGCCTCTCGGTGAAGCGAGTCTTT. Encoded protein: CSARDPGLSVKRVF.

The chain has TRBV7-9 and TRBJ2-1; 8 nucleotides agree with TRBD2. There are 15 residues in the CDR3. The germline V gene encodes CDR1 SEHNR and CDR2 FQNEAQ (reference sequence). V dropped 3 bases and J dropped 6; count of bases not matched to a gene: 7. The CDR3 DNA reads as TGTGCCAGCAGCTTCTATCCGGGGGGGAGCAATGAGCAGTTCTTC. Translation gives CASSFYPGGSNEQFF.

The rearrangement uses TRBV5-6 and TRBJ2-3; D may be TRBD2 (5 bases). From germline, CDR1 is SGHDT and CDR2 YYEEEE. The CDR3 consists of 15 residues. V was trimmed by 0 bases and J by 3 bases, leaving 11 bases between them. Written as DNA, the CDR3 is TGTGCCAGCAGCTTGGCCCCGCGAGGGACAGATACGCAGTATTTT. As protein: CASSLAPRGTDTQYF.

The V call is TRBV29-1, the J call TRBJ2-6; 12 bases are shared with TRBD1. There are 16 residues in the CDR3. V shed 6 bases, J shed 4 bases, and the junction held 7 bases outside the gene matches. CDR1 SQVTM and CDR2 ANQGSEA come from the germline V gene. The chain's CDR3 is CSVAGTGGSGANVLTF. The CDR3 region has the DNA TGCAGCGTAGCCGGGACAGGGGGCTCCGGGGCCAACGTCCTGACTTTC.

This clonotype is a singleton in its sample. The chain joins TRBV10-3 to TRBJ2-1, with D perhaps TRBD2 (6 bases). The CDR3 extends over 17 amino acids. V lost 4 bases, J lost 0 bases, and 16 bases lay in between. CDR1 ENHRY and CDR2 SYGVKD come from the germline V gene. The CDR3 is CAISGGGTPSSYNEQFF. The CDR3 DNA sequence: TGTGCCATCAGTGGAGGCGGGACTCCAAGCTCCTACAATGAGCAGTTCTTC.

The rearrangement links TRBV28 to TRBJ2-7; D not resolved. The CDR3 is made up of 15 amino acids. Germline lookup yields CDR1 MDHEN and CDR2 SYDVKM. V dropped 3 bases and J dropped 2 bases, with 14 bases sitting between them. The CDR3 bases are TGTGCCAGCAGTTTCCGGGCCCCCAGTCCCTACGAGCAGTACTTC. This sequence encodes CASSFRAPSPYEQYF. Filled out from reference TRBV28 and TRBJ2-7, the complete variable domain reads DVKVTQSSRYLVKRTGEKVFLECVQDMDHENMFWYRQDPGLGLRLIYFSYDVKMKEKGDIPEGYSVSREKKERFSLILESASTNQTSMYLCASSFRAPSPYEQYFGPGTRLTVT.

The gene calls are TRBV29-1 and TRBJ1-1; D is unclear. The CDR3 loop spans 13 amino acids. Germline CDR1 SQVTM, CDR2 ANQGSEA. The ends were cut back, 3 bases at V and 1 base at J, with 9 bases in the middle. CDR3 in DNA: TGCAGCGTTGACTTTATGGGGAACACTGAAGCTTTCTTT. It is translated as CSVDFMGNTEAFF.

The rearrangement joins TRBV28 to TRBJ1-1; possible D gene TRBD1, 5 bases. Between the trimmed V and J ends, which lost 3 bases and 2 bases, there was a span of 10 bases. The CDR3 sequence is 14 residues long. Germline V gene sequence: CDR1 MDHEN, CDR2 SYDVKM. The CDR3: CASSFWGVNTEAFF. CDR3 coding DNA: TGTGCCAGCAGTTTTTGGGGGGTTAACACTGAAGCTTTCTTT.

The DNA of the CDR3 is TGTGCAGTAGGGACGGGTGAGCAGTTCTTC. Translation gives CAVGTGEQFF. This rearrangement joins TRBV10-3 to TRBJ2-1; perhaps D is TRBD1 or TRBD2 (5 bases each). Germline V gene sequence: CDR1 ENHRY, CDR2 SYGVKD. This CDR3 has 10 residues.

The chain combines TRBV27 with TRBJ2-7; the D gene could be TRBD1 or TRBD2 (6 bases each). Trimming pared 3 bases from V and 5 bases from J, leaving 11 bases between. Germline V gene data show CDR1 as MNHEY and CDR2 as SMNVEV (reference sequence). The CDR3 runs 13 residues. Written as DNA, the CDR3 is TGTGCCAGCAGTTTTTTGGGGGGCAACGAGCAGTACTTC. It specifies CASSFLGGNEQYF.

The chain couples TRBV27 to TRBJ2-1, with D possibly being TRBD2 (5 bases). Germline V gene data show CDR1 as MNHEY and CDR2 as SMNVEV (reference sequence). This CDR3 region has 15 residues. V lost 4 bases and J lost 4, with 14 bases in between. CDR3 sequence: CASSWGEGYYNEQFF. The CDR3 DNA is TGTGCCAGCAGTTGGGGAGAGGGATATTACAATGAGCAGTTCTTC.